The sequence of this T cell receptor beta chain was determined in a study of T-cell memory formation after mild COVID-19. This clonotype was seen a handful of times. Its antigen is undetermined. General study points: In pre-infection memory, a portion of responding clones appeared, which suggested that cross-reactive memory joined.

TCR alpha and TCR beta cDNA libraries carrying sample barcodes and UMIs came from 5'RACE with constant-segment primers. One entry per CDR3 protein, called by TCRdb with MiXCR from the 5' RACE reads. The sample holds about 160,000 distinct CDR3 sequences, roughly 30% seen once. In germline, CDR1 is SGHTA, CDR2 FQGNSA. This CDR3 comprises 14 residues. V shed 2 bases and J shed 5 bases, with 10 bases lying between them. The receptor was isolated from an adult woman who had mild COVID-19 (a few samples of this study predate the infection). Cell type and time point are not known. The gene calls are TRBV7-2 and TRBJ2-1, with D perhaps given as TRBD1 or TRBD2 (5 bases each). Sequencing was done on a sample of PBMCs or a T cell subset sorted from them (not recorded which). The DNA for the CDR3 is TGTGCCAGCAGCTTAACGGGACGAAACAATGAGCAGTTCTTC. Translated: CASSLTGRNNEQFF. Filled out from reference TRBV7-2 and TRBJ2-1, the complete variable domain reads GAGVSQSPSNKVTEKGKDVELRCDPISGHTALYWYRQSLGQGLEFLIYFQGNSAPDKSGLPSDRFSAERTGGSVSTLTIQRTQQEDSAVYLCASSLTGRNNEQFFGPGTRLTVL.